The T cell receptor (beta chain) described here comes from a study of blood T cells in healthy people across ages (dated by TCRdb to between 2015 and 2016). Context from the whole study: In model experiments, template switching captured about one uniquely barcoded TCR beta cDNA molecule for every two T cells. To track age-related changes in TCR beta repertoire diversity, the study relied on deep sequencing normalized with unique cDNA molecular identifiers. The donors were divided into four age groups: young (average around 16 years), middle-aged (around 41), aged (62) and long-lived (about 84). Donors of different ages were randomly distributed across sequencing lanes to avoid experimental bias. For two donors (one aged 18 to 30 and one aged 80 or older), the study analyzed two additional independent replicas of 1 million unique cDNA reads from the same blood draw.

As for this clonotype: What this receptor recognizes is not known. There are no base qualities to consult, and no much larger clone falls within one base.

The library was built by means of 5' RACE. For sequencing, an Illumina HiSeq 2500 was employed. A second PCR of roughly 7 to 11 cycles was performed with a sample-barcoded 5' primer and a J-beta primer mix. Each TCR beta cDNA molecule received a unique molecular identifier from a template-switch 5' adaptor carrying 12 random nucleotides. Each sample yielded at least 2.5 million CDR3-containing paired-end reads. The Mint cDNA synthesis kit, primed by a TRBC-specific oligonucleotide, was used to synthesize first-strand cDNA from all RNA. After uracil-DNA glycosylase treatment, a first 18-cycle PCR used universal primers M1SS and BC2_uni_R on all cDNA. Under the source paper's analysis protocol: Each sample was normalized by randomly selecting 1 million high-quality reads, each carrying a distinct molecular identifier. Instead of being binned into consensus sequences, reads with shared molecular identifiers were discarded. MiTCR, with a Q25 quality threshold and the strictest error-elimination algorithm, was used for CDR3 identification, clonotype clustering and error correction. A nonparametric unseen species model with Euler transformation was used to estimate lower-bound total TCR beta diversity. In TCRdb, the public reads were trimmed at Q25 with fastp and aligned with MiXCR, with productive beta chains retained. Records with the same CDR3 protein are collapsed into one entry carrying the most frequent genes and DNA. The V and J calls here are based on TCRdb, not the publication. This sample gives about 1.4 million distinct CDR3 sequences in total; 59% of them show up just once. Of the sample, 6.7% falls within the top ten clones.

Donors were a few dozen systemically healthy Caucasian individuals from Russia aged 6 to 90 years. Each donor gave 8 to 10 milliliters of peripheral blood, drawn into EDTA-treated Vacutainer tubes. Ficoll-Paque density-gradient centrifugation was used to isolate PBMCs, with at least 6.5 million per sample. Total RNA, at least 6 micrograms per sample, was extracted from PBMCs with Trizol reagent. The percentages of naive CD45RAhigh/CD27high T cells were determined by flow cytometry on a PBMC aliquot from every donor. What the study reported, not specific to this receptor: Since profiling was done on bulk unsorted PBMCs, naive and antigen-experienced compartments could not be conclusively compared. The percentage of naive T cells measured by flow cytometry correlated strongly with observed TCR beta diversity. As age increased, observed TCR beta diversity per million T cells dropped in a roughly linear way, and a significant reduction was already evident by age about 40. Compared with the aged group, more naive CD4+ T cells, fewer expanded clones and increased TCR diversity were shown by the long-lived group, suggesting age selection. The CMV infection status of donors was not known, potentially confounding age-related changes in expanded clonotypes. Estimates of total diversity based on one million sequenced T cells were regarded as lower bounds and as underestimates.

Deletion took 7 bases off V and 8 bases off J, with a span of 23 bases between the germline ends. The germline V gene sets CDR1 to MNHEY and CDR2 to SVGEGT. The CDR3 runs 15 amino acids, cysteine and phenylalanine included. Here the CDR3 DNA is all that survives: 45 bases in frame from base 1. Sequencing was performed on blood. This TCR derives from a man between 18 and 29 years old in good health. The rearrangement combines TRBV6-2 or TRBV6-3 with TRBJ1-2, and perhaps TRBD1 as D gene, on 6 matching bases. CDR3 sequence: CASTLRGDIAGGYTF. DNA sequence: TGTGCCAGCACCTTAAGAGGGGACATCGCGGGAGGCTACACCTTC.